The sequence of this T cell receptor (beta chain) was determined in a study of T cell responses to AZD1222 COVID-19 vaccine (dated by TCRdb to the early 2020s). Regarding the complete study: AZD1222 recipients whose second dose came at about 4 weeks and those whose second dose came at about 12 weeks were combined into one group, since spike-specific TCR depth and breadth did not differ between the two schedules. A total of 240 or so trial participants underwent TCR sequencing, of whom more than 200 had received two doses of AZD1222 and approximately 26 had received two doses of the MenACWY control vaccine. Trial participants were enrolled by age into 18-55, 56-69 and 70-plus year subgroups, with around 140, 26 and 57 TCR-sequenced participants respectively. Broader findings and caveats from the paper: In the small 56-69-year group, the increase in depth fell short of significance, most likely because of low power. Conclusions about previously exposed vaccinees were limited because only a handful of AZD1222 recipients were SARS-CoV-2 seropositive at baseline. The vaccine-associated CD4 TCRs covered the entire spike protein, and the dominant responses fell in regions 160-218 and 743-854. Most participants were white British and females outnumbered males, and the authors suggested that clonal diversity may have been underestimated. Because no samples from the day 14 peak response were available, repertoires could be characterized only after the peak T cell response. Reportedly, close to half of the unique spike-specific TCRs recognized epitopes lying outside the regions that are mutated in the B.1.351 and B.1.1.7 variants. Spike-specific TCR breadth and depth rose significantly after two AZD1222 doses compared with day 0 and with MenACWY recipients.

The time point label on this specimen signifies: baseline before first vaccination. Vaccinee samples came from UK trials COV001 and COV002, including a single-blind randomized controlled phase 2/3 trial of AZD1222 (ChAdOx1 nCoV-19) in healthy adults. For TCRbeta chain sequencing, PBMC samples from trial participants were taken at day 0 and at day 28 after the second dose. CDR3 length: 15 amino acids, cysteine to phenylalanine. Only the CDR3 portion is preserved as DNA: 45 bases, with reading frame beginning at the first base. Relative to germline, V is missing 3 bases and J is missing 7 bases, with 3 bases of the junction outside any gene match. For CDR1 and CDR2, the germline V gene lists MDHEN and SYDVKM. The CDR3 regions of human TCRbeta chains were subjected to immunosequencing. On the study's bioinformatics: TCRs in the repertoires were matched against a reference library of SARS-CoV-2-specific TCRs that had been generated with the MIRA antigen-specificity platform. Breadth was defined as the fraction of unique TCRs that were SARS-CoV-2-associated. Depth was defined as the fraction of total T cells that were SARS-CoV-2-associated. Using the MIRA data, every spike-specific TCR was mapped to the spike region that the TCR reacted to and assigned to either a CD4 or a CD8 class. Log10-transformed breadth and depth values were compared by one-way ANOVA with Sidak's multiple comparisons tests. TCRdb holds this immuneACCESS table with in-frame rearrangements only. Some clones are missing; in checked studies, unresolved V genes explain under half, and the rest has no known cause. The DNA gave D and trimming, while V, J and clone size come from that table. The sample yields some 130,000 clones; just over 85% were counted once. Jointly, the top ten make up 20% to 25% of the sample.

On this clone: Its antigen is currently not known. No base qualities exist here, and no much larger clone lies one base off it.

The chain joins TRBV28 to TRBJ1-6; 10 middle bases align to TRBD1. Sequenced material: peripheral blood, taken on day 0 of AZD1222 vaccination. This sequence was found in an adult in good health. The CDR3 reads as follows: CASSFLDRGNSPLHF. The bases are TGTGCCAGCAGTTTTTTGGACAGGGGGAATTCACCCCTCCACTTT.